The clone carrying this T cell receptor beta chain was picked up a small number of times. The second PCR ran roughly 6 to 11 cycles with a sample-barcoded 5' primer and J-beta primers. TCRdb independently ran MiXCR on the 5' RACE reads; one entry per CDR3 protein. Among about 720,000 distinct CDR3 sequences listed, 22% were seen once. Extraction of total RNA produced a minimum of 5.5 micrograms from each sample. This entry comes from a study of blood T cells in healthy people across ages. This sequence originates from a man aged 70 or older in good health. The sample was blood.

The DNA of the CDR3 is TGTGCCAGCACGGGGCGGAGTGACACTGAAGCTTTCTTT. As protein: CASTGRSDTEAFF. J is TRBJ1-1 and V is TRBV7-9, with D maybe TRBD1 (5 bases). Germline V gene data show CDR1 as SEHNR and CDR2 as FQNEAQ (reference sequence). The CDR3 spans 13 residues. The ends were cut back, 7 bases at V and 3 bases at J, with 12 bases in the middle.